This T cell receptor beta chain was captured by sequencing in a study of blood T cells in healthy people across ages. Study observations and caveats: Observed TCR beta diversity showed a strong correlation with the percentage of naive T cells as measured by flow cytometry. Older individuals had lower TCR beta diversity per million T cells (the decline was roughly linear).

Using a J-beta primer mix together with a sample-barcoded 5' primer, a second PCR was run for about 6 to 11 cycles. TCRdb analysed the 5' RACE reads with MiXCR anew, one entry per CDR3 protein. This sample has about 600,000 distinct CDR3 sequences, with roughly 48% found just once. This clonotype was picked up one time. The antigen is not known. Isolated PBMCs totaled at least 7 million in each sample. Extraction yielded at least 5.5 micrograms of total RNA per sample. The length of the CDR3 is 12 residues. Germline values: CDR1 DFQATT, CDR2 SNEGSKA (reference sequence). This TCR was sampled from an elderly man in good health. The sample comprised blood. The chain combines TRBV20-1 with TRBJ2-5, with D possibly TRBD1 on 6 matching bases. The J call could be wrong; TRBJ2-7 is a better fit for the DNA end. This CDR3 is CSARPQGLEQYF. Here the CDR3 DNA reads TGCAGTGCTAGACCACAGGGTCTCGAGCAGTACTTC.